Below, 15 T cell receptor beta chains from the same sample are listed, as sequenced in a study of blood T cells in healthy people across ages. The second PCR ran about 6 to 12 cycles with a sample-barcoded 5' primer and J-beta primers. Using its own MiXCR run on the 5' RACE reads, TCRdb lists one record per CDR3 protein. Among over 550,000 distinct CDR3 sequences listed, about 30% were seen once. The sample taken for sequencing was blood. The receptor source for this set is a woman of 80 years or more in good health.

On this clonotype itself: An end of the junction does not agree with germline; a read error may underlie this. The CDR3 region has the DNA TGCGCCAGCAGCCGAGGACCAGCTCGCTACGAGCAGTACTTC. Protein product: CASSRGPARYEQYF. J is TRBJ2-7 and V is TRBV6-5; the D is unclear. Germline CDR1 MNHEY, CDR2 SVGAGI. The CDR3 contains 14 residues.

For this clonotype: This may stem from a read error, because a much larger clone lies one nucleotide away. This rearrangement joins TRBV5-6 to TRBJ2-1, with a possible D match to TRBD2 (6 bases). CDR3 size: 15 residues. Trimming removed 0 bases from V and 7 bases from J, with 14 bases in between. The V gene's germline CDR1 is SGHDT and CDR2 YYEEEE. DNA of the CDR3: TGTGCCAGCAGCTTGGGGGGGGTAGGTGTGAATGAGCAGTTCTTC. Protein sequence: CASSLGGVGVNEQFF.

This clonotype occurred many times. The chain carries TRBV4-2 and TRBJ2-7; TRBD1 matches 7 bases. Germline assignment: CDR1 LGHNA and CDR2 YNFKEQ. This CDR3 has 15 residues. V dropped 0 bases and J dropped 3; count of bases not matched to a gene: 5. CDR3 nucleotides: TGTGCCAGCAGCCAAGATTACCGGGACAGCTACGAGCAGTACTTC. Protein sequence: CASSQDYRDSYEQYF.

Notes on this clonotype: A read error is possible here, since a much larger clone lies one base away. This chain uses TRBV28 with TRBJ2-7; TRBD2 might be the D (6 bases). The DNA end is more similar to TRBJ2-4, so the J call may be wrong. The CDR3 is made up of 16 amino acids. Germline V gene sequence: CDR1 MDHEN, CDR2 SYDVKM. CDR3 nucleotides: TGTGCCAGCAACATCAGGGAGCCGATGGGGGGAAACATTCAGTACTTC. It specifies CASNIREPMGGNIQYF.

In this sample, this clonotype turned up many times. The gene calls are TRBV20-1 and TRBJ2-7; D possibly matches TRBD1 or TRBD2 (5 bases each). V shed 0 bases and J shed 2 bases, with 14 bases lying between them. CDR1 and CDR2 (germline): DFQATT, SNEGSKA (reference sequence). The CDR3 spans 15 residues. The CDR3 nucleotides read TGCAGTGCTAGAGATCCGGGGCGCTCTACCTACGAGCAGTACTTC. Amino acid sequence: CSARDPGRSTYEQYF.

This clonotype was detected many times. This chain uses TRBV28 with TRBJ2-3, with D maybe TRBD1 (5 bases). Germline assignment: CDR1 MDHEN and CDR2 SYDVKM. V lost 2 bases to trimming and J lost 4 bases, with 13 bases between them. CDR3 length: 15 amino acids. CDR3 nucleotide sequence: TGTGCCAGCAGTTTAGGGTTAGGGGAAGCAGATACGCAGTATTTT. Protein sequence: CASSLGLGEADTQYF.

There are many counts of this clonotype. For the CDR3, the DNA is TGTGCCAGCAGCATGGAAGGTCCCCTCTACGAGCAGTACTTC. Amino acids: CASSMEGPLYEQYF. This sequence joins TRBV7-9 and TRBJ2-7, with D hard to call. The CDR3 extends over 14 amino acids. Germline V lookup: CDR1 SEHNR, CDR2 FQNEAQ (reference sequence). Deletions cut 5 bases from V and 3 bases from J, with 14 bases between.

This chain uses TRBV14 with TRBJ1-2; maybe TRBD1 (5 bases). The length of the CDR3 is 15 residues. V was shortened by 0 bases and J by 4 bases, with 12 bases between the two germline ends. Germline V CDR1 and CDR2: SGHDN, FVKESK. The CDR3 region has the DNA TGTGCCAGCAGCCAAGATAGGGCGGGACTCTATGGCTACACCTTC. It yields the protein CASSQDRAGLYGYTF. The entire variable domain, with the rest obtained from reference TRBV14 and TRBJ1-2, is as follows: EAGVTQFPSHSVIEKGQTVTLRCDPISGHDNLYWYRRVMGKEIKFLLHFVKESKQDESGMPNNRFLAERTGGTYSTLKVQPAELEDSGVYFCASSQDRAGLYGYTFGSGTRLTVV.

In this sample, this clonotype turned up once. The rearrangement joins TRBV6-2 or TRBV6-3 to TRBJ1-1, with D possibly being TRBD1 (5 bases). V shed 3 bases and J shed 1 base, with 12 bases lying between them. The CDR3 extends over 15 amino acids. The germline V gene encodes CDR1 MNHEY and CDR2 SVGEGT. The DNA for the CDR3 is TGTGCCAGCAGTTATCAAGGGGCGAGGAACACTGAAGCTTTCTTT. This translates into CASSYQGARNTEAFF.

As regards this clonotype: The germline gene is not matched at one end of the junction; a read error may be the cause. V gene TRBV11-2 combines with J gene TRBJ1-1; D possibly corresponds to TRBD1 (5 bases). CDR3 length: 13 residues. CDR1 and CDR2 from the germline V gene are SGHAT and FQNNGV. CDR3 bases: TGTGCCAGCAGCATAGAGAGGGGCACTGAAGCTTTCTTT. Encoded protein: CASSIERGTEAFF.

In this sample, this clonotype turned up many times. This sequence joins TRBV15 and TRBJ2-1; D unclear. The V end was cut by 0 bases, the J end by 5 bases, with 11 bases between. Germline lookup yields CDR1 LNHNV and CDR2 YYDKDF (reference sequence). CDR3 length equals 15 residues. This chain's CDR3 is CATSRDGQGHNEQFF. In nucleotides, the CDR3 is TGTGCCACCAGCAGAGATGGGCAAGGGCACAATGAGCAGTTCTTC.

The V call is TRBV7-9, the J call TRBJ2-7; weak D call: TRBD1 (6 bases). The CDR3 has 17 residues. Germline V gene lookup returns CDR1 SEHNR and CDR2 FQNEAQ (reference sequence). V dropped 1 base and J dropped 2 bases, with 18 bases sitting between them. CDR3 in amino acids: CASSLGDGTWVAYEQYF. In DNA form, the CDR3 reads TGTGCCAGCAGCTTAGGGGACGGGACATGGGTGGCCTACGAGCAGTACTTC.

V gene TRBV29-1 combines with J gene TRBJ1-1, with D possibly matching TRBD1 (5 bases). This CDR3 has 14 amino acids. V was shortened by 7 bases and J by 1 base, with 16 bases between the two germline ends. Per the germline V gene, CDR1 is SQVTM and CDR2 is ANQGSEA. For the CDR3, the DNA is TGCAGCGCCGTAGCAGGGAGGGGGAACACTGAAGCTTTCTTT. It translates to CSAVAGRGNTEAFF.

This clonotype appeared many times. This sequence joins TRBV5-1 and TRBJ2-7; D remains ambiguous. The CDR3 spans 12 residues. Germline-derived CDR1 and CDR2 are SGHRS and YFSETQ. V lost 2 bases and J 6 bases, leaving 9 bases between the germline ends. As DNA, the CDR3 is TGCGCCAGCAGCTTCTTTCCGGGCGAGCAGTACTTC. It specifies CASSFFPGEQYF.

This clonotype has more than one count but fewer than ten. A read error may be the cause here, since a much bigger clone is one base away. This sequence joins TRBV13 and TRBJ2-7, with 12 nucleotides matching TRBD1. In germline, CDR1 is PRHDT, CDR2 FYEKMQ (reference sequence). The CDR3 extends over 15 amino acids. The CDR3 nucleotides are TGTGTCAGCATCCCGTGGGGACAGGGGGCAGGGGAGCAGTACTTC. This gives the protein CVSIPWGQGAGEQYF.